This TCR beta chain is from a study of cytotoxic CD8 clonotypes in ibrutinib-treated CLL. Study-level background: Samples showed on average about 260,000 productive templates and 80,000 to 100,000 productive rearrangements.

CDR1 is SGHAT and CDR2 is FQNNGV in the germline V gene. This CDR3 is 14 amino acids long. V lost 0 bases and J lost 6, with 11 bases in between. Profiled with immunoSEQ multiplex PCR; TCRdb holds only in-frame clones, not every one. Of some 29,000 clones listed, roughly 69% are singletons. Of note for this clone: Its antigen is undetermined.

Regarding the study as a whole: Upon ibrutinib response clonality rose, and upon progression it fell back toward baseline. Lymph node repertoires were not studied, and sampling times were unmatched.

The sequenced sample was PBMCs, obtained after 24 months of ibrutinib treatment. The rearrangement joins TRBV11-2 to TRBJ1-1, with D hard to call. The TCR comes from a human donor with chronic lymphocytic leukemia. CDR3 sequence reads: CASSLDQVFAEAFF. CDR3 DNA: TGTGCCAGCAGCTTAGATCAAGTGTTCGCTGAAGCTTTCTTT.